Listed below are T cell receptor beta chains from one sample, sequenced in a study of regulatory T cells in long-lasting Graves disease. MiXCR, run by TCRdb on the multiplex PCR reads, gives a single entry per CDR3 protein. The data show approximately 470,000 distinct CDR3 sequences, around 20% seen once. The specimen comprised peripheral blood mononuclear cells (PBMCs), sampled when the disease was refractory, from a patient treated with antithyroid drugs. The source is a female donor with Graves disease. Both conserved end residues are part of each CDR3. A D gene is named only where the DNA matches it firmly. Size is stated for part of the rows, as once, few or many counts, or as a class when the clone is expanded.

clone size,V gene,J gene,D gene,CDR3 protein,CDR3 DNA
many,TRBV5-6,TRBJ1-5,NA,CASSSLGVNQPQHF,TGTGCCAGCAGCTCCTTGGGCGTAAATCAGCCCCAGCATTTT
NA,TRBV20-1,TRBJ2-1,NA,CSASPNTGFDNGQFF,TGCAGTGCTAGCCCCAATACCGGATTCGACAATGGGCAGTTCTTC
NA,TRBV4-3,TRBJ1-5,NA,CASSQDQGAQPQHF,TGCGCCAGCAGCCAAGATCAAGGTGCTCAGCCCCAGCATTTT
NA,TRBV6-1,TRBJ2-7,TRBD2,CASRMTSGSYSGYEQYF,TGTGCCAGCAGAATGACTAGCGGGAGTTACTCGGGCTACGAGCAGTACTTC
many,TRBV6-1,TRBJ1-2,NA,CASRFWGSYGYTF,TGTGCCAGCAGATTCTGGGGTAGCTATGGCTACACCTTC
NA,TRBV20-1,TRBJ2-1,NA,CSALWTGDEQFF,TGCAGTGCGCTATGGACTGGCGATGAGCAGTTCTTC
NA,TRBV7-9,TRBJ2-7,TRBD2,CASSEAGLVGEQYF,TGTGCCAGCAGCGAGGCGGGACTAGTGGGCGAGCAGTACTTC
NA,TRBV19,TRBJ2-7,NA,CASSPPGEWEQYF,TGTGCCAGTAGCCCCCCGGGGGAGTGGGAGCAGTACTTC
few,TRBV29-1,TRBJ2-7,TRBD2,CSVTGTSGRLSYEQYF,TGCAGCGTGACCGGGACTAGCGGGAGACTCTCCTACGAGCAGTACTTC
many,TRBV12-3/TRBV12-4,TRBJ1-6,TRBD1,CASSLEGAPSPLHF,TGTGCCAGCAGTTTAGAGGGGGCGCCTTCACCCCTCCACTTT
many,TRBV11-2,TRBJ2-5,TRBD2,CASSISGRAWETQYF,TGTGCCAGCAGCATTAGCGGGAGGGCCTGGGAGACCCAGTACTTC
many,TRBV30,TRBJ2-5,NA,CAWSGGLWETQYF,TGTGCCTGGAGTGGGGGGCTGTGGGAGACCCAGTACTTC
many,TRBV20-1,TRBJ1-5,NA,CSARDQGGTGNQPQHF,TGCAGTGCTAGAGATCAGGGAGGGACTGGCAATCAGCCCCAGCATTTT
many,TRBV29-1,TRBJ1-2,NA,CSAVTGEHYGYTF,TGCAGCGCTGTAACGGGGGAACACTATGGCTACACCTTC
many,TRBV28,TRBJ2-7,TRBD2,CASSPGLAVAYEQYF,TGTGCCAGCAGCCCTGGACTAGCGGTCGCCTACGAGCAGTACTTC
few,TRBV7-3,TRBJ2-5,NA,CASSLLGRPQEETQYF,TGTGCCAGCAGCTTATTGGGACGGCCTCAGGAAGAGACCCAGTACTTC
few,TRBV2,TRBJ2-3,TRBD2,CASSEWGSGSSADTQYF,TGTGCCAGCAGTGAATGGGGTAGCGGGAGTAGCGCAGATACGCAGTATTTT
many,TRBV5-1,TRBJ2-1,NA,CASKGETWKSSYNEQFF,TGCGCCAGCAAGGGGGAAACGTGGAAAAGCTCCTACAATGAGCAGTTCTTC
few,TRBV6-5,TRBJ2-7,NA,CASSYSIGERYEQYF,TGTGCCAGCAGTTACTCGATAGGGGAGCGCTACGAGCAGTACTTC
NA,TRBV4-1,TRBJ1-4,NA,CASSPSTNNEKLFF,TGCGCCAGCAGCCCCTCCACGAATAATGAAAAACTGTTTTTT
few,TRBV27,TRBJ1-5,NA,CASSSIGQPQHF,TGTGCCAGCAGTTCCATAGGACAGCCCCAGCATTTT
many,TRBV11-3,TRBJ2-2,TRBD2,CASSEREGNTGELFF,TGTGCCAGCTCGGAGCGGGAGGGGAACACCGGGGAGCTGTTTTTT
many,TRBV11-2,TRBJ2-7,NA,CASSTGPSNEQYF,TGTGCCAGCAGTACCGGGCCCTCCAACGAGCAGTACTTC
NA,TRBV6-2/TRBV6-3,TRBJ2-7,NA,CASSYSPSNEQYF,TGTGCCAGCAGTTACTCCCCCAGCAACGAGCAGTACTTC
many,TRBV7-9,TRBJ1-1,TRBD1,CASRRGRGWTEAFF,TGTGCCAGCAGGAGGGGGCGCGGTTGGACTGAAGCTTTCTTT
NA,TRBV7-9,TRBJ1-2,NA,CASSLVGRGDGYTF,TGTGCCAGCAGCTTAGTGGGCAGGGGTGACGGCTACACCTTC
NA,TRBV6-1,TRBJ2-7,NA,CASRRYDSYEQYF,TGTGCCAGCAGGAGGTACGACTCCTACGAGCAGTACTTC
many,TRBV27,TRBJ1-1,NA,CASSYGSDTEAFF,TGTGCCAGCAGCTATGGATCGGACACTGAAGCTTTCTTT
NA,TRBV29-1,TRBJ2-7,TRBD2,CSVEGPAGVEQYF,TGCAGCGTTGAAGGCCCAGCGGGAGTCGAGCAGTACTTC
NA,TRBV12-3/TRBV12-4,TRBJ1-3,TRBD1,CASSTGQGILSSGNTIYF,TGTGCCAGCAGTACCGGACAGGGGATCCTCTCCTCTGGAAACACCATATATTTT
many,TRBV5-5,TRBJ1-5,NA,CASSPAQHF,TGTGCCAGCAGCCCGGCCCAGCATTTT
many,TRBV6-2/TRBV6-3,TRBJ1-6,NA,CASSYYGMRDSPLHF,TGTGCCAGCAGTTACTACGGAATGCGGGATTCACCCCTCCACTTT
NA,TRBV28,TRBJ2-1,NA,CASSYGSSYNEQFF,TGTGCCAGCAGTTACGGGAGCTCCTACAATGAGCAGTTCTTC
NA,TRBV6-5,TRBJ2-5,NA,CASSYEWSTRGTQYF,TGTGCCAGCAGTTACGAATGGTCAACCAGGGGGACCCAGTACTTC
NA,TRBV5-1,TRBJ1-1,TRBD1,CASSFQGAPMNTEAFF,TGCGCCAGCAGCTTTCAGGGGGCTCCCATGAACACTGAAGCTTTCTTT
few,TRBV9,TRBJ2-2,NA,CASSSVGTGELFF,TGTGCCAGCAGCTCCGTGGGCACCGGGGAGCTGTTTTTT
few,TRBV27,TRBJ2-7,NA,CASREIGQSSYEQYF,TGTGCCAGCAGGGAGATTGGACAGAGCTCCTACGAGCAGTACTTC
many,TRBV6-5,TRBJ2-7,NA,CASSLDRFYEQYF,TGTGCCAGCAGTTTAGACCGATTCTACGAGCAGTACTTC
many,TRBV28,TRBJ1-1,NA,CASSLPRRNGRTEAFF,TGTGCCAGCAGTCTCCCGAGACGAAACGGTAGGACTGAAGCTTTCTTT
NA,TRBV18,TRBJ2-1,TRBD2,CASSPLSIAGGVREQFF,TGTGCCAGCTCACCGCTATCAATAGCGGGAGGGGTTCGGGAGCAGTTCTTC
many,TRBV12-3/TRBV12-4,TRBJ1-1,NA,CASSPGPNTEAFF,TGTGCCAGCTCACCGGGACCGAACACTGAAGCTTTCTTT
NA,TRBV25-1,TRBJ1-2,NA,CASSRGGTTNYGYTF,TGTGCCAGCAGCCGGGGGGGCACTACTAACTATGGCTACACCTTC
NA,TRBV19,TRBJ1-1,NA,CASSIIPLTEAFF,TGTGCCAGTAGTATTATTCCTTTAACTGAAGCTTTCTTT
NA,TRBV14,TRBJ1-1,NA,CASSQTVRSTEAFF,TGTGCCAGCAGCCAAACCGTAAGGAGCACTGAAGCTTTCTTT
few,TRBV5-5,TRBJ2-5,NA,CASSAQGRGQETQYF,TGTGCCAGCAGCGCTCAGGGTAGGGGCCAAGAGACCCAGTACTTC
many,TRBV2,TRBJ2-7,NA,CASMDFSRGEQYF,TGTGCCAGCATGGACTTTTCAAGGGGCGAGCAGTACTTC